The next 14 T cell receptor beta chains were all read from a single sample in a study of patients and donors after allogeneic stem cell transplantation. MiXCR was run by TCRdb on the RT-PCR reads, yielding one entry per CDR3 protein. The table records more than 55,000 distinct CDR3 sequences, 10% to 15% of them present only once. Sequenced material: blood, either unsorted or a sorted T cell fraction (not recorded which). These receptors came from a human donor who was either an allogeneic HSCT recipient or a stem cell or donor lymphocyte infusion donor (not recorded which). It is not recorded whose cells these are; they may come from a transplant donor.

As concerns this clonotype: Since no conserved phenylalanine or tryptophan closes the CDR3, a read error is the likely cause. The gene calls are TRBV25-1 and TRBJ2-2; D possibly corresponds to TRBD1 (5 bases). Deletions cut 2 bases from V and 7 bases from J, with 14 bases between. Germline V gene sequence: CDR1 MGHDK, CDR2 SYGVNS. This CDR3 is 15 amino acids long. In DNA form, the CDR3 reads TGTGCCAGCAGTGAACCAGGGTCTTCAGGCGGGGAGCTGTTTTTA. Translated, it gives CASSEPGSSGGELFL.

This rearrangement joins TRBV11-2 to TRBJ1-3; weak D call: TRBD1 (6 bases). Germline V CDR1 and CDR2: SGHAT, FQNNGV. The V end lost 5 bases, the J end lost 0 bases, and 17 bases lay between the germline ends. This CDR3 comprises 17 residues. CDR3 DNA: TGTGCCAGCAGCCTCAATGACAGGACTTTCTCTGGAAACACCATATATTTT. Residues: CASSLNDRTFSGNTIYF.

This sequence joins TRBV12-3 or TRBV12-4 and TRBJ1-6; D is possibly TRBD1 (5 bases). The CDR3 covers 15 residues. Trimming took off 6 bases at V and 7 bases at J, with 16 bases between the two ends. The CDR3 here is CASRTRDGRNSPLHF. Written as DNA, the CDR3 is TGTGCCAGCAGAACAAGGGACGGCAGAAATTCACCCCTCCACTTT.

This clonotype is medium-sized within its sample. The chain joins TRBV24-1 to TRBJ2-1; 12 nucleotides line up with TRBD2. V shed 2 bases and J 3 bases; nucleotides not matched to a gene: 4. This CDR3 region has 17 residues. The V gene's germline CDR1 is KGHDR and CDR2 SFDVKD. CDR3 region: CATSDSLAGGIYNEQFF. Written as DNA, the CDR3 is TGTGCCACCAGTGATTCCCTAGCGGGAGGGATCTACAATGAGCAGTTCTTC.

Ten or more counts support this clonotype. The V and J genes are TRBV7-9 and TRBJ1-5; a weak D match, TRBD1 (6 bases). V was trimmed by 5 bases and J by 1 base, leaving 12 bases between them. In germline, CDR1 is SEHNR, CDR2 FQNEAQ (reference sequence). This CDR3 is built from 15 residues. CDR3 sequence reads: CASSPPGDSNQPQHF. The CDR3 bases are TGTGCCAGCAGCCCCCCAGGGGACAGCAATCAGCCCCAGCATTTT.

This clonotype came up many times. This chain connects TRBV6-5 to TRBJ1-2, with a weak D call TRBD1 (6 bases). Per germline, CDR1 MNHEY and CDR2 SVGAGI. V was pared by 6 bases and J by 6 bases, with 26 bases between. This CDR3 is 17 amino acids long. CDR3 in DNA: TGTGCCAGCAGCAACTACCAGTACCGGCAGGGGAGGAATGGCTACACCTTC. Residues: CASSNYQYRQGRNGYTF.

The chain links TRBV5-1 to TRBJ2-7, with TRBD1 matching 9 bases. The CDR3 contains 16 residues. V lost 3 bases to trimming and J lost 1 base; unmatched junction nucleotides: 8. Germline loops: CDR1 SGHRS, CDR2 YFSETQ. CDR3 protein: CASSWGPQGASYEQYF. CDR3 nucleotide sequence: TGCGCCAGCAGCTGGGGCCCACAGGGGGCGTCCTACGAGCAGTACTTC.

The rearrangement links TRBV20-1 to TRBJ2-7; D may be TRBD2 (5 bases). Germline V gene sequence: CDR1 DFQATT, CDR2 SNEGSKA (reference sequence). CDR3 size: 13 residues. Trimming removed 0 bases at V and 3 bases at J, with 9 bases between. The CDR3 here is CSARDPGFYEQYF. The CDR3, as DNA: TGCAGTGCTAGAGATCCGGGGTTCTACGAGCAGTACTTC.

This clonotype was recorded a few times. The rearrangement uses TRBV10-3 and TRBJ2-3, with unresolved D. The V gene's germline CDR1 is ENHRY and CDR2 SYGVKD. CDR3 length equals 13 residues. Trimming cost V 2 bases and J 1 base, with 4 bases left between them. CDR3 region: CAISEARTDTQYF. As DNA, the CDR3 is TGTGCCATCAGTGAGGCCCGCACAGATACGCAGTATTTT.

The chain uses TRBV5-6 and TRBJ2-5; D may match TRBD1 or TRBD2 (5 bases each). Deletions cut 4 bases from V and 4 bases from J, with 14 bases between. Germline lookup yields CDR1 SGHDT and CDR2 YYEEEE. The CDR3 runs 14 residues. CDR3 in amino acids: CASSLIGDGETQYF. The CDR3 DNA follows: TGTGCCAGCAGCCTTATTGGGGACGGAGAGACCCAGTACTTC.

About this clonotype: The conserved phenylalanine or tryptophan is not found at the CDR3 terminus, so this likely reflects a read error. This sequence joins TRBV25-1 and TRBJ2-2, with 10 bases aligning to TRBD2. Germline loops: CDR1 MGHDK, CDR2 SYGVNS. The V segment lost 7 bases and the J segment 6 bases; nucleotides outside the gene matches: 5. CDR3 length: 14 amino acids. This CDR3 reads CASKLAGLAGELFL. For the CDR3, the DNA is TGTGCCAGCAAACTAGCGGGACTCGCCGGGGAGCTGTTTTTG.

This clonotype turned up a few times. The CDR3 region is CASSPQNTGELFF. DNA of the CDR3: TGCGCCAGCAGCCCCCAGAACACCGGGGAGCTGTTTTTT. The gene calls are TRBV5-1 and TRBJ2-2; no firm D call. This CDR3 has 13 residues. Per the germline V gene, CDR1 is SGHRS and CDR2 is YFSETQ. Trimming took off 4 bases at V and 1 base at J, with 5 bases between the two ends.

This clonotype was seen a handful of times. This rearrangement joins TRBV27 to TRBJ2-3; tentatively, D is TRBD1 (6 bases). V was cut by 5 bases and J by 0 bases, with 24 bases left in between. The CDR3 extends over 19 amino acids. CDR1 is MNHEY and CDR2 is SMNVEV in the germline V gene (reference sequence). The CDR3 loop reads CASSPLTENPGASTDTQYF. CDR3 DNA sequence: TGTGCCAGCAGTCCTTTGACGGAAAACCCAGGGGCTAGCACAGATACGCAGTATTTT.

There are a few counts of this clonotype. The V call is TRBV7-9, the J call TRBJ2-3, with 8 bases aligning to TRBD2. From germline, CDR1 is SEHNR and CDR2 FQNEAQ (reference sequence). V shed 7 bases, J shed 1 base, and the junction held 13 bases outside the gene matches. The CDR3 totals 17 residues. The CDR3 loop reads CASIPIRREAGTDTQYF. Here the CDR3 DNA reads TGTGCCAGCATTCCTATCAGGCGGGAGGCCGGCACAGATACGCAGTATTTT.